The 17 T cell receptor beta chains below come from one sample, sequenced in a study of blood T cell repertoires in COVID-19 (dated by TCRdb to the early 2020s). The protocol used for the library was the immunoSEQ multiplex PCR assay. The table comes from immuneACCESS by way of TCRdb, which keeps in-frame sequences with V and J called. Part of the clones is missing from these tables; in studies checked, under half for an unresolved V gene and the rest for unknown reasons. The sample contains 120,000 or so clones, 80% to 90% of them found a single time. Approximately 16% of the sample comes from the top ten. Sequencing was performed on peripheral blood. These receptors were taken from a woman aged 60 to 75 with acute or convalescent COVID-19.

The gene calls are TRBV7-2 and TRBJ2-7; 14 bases fit TRBD2. The CDR3 runs to 16 residues. Germline CDR1 and CDR2: SGHTA and FQGNSA. V lost 4 bases and J lost 5; bases outside the gene matches: 7. CDR3 sequence: CASSSGRTSGGHEQYF. The CDR3 DNA reads TGTGCCAGCAGCTCCGGACGGACTAGCGGGGGGCACGAGCAGTACTTC.

This clone was detected a few times. This chain joins TRBV24-1 and TRBJ1-6; the D gene is possibly TRBD1 (5 bases). The germline gives CDR1 KGHDR, CDR2 SFDVKD. The CDR3 sequence is 14 residues long. The V end lost 9 bases, the J end lost 4 bases, and 12 bases lay between the germline ends. CDR3 DNA: TGTGCCACCTGGGAGGGGCCTTATAATTCACCCCTCCACTTT. It specifies CATWEGPYNSPLHF.

The gene calls are TRBV7-9 and TRBJ2-1; D might be TRBD1 (5 bases). In germline, CDR1 is SEHNR, CDR2 FQNEAQ (reference sequence). V dropped 6 bases and J dropped 4 bases, with 10 bases sitting between them. The CDR3 is made up of 13 amino acids. The CDR3 nucleotides are TGTGCCAGCAGGGACACTGAATACAATGAGCAGTTCTTC. Translated: CASRDTEYNEQFF.

The rearrangement links TRBV19 to TRBJ1-1; TRBD1 aligns across 7 bases. The V gene's germline CDR1 is LNHDA and CDR2 SQIVND (reference sequence). This CDR3 contains 14 residues. V shed 3 bases, J shed 10 bases, and the junction held 11 bases outside the gene matches. This chain's CDR3 is CASSMGGQAGGAFF. The CDR3 DNA reads as TGTGCCAGTAGTATGGGCGGACAGGCTGGGGGAGCTTTCTTT.

This rearrangement joins TRBV5-1 to TRBJ1-1; 8 positions agree with TRBD1. Germline CDR1 is SGHRS and CDR2 is YFSETQ. V dropped 0 bases and J dropped 8; count of bases not matched to a gene: 9. The CDR3 covers 15 residues. This CDR3 reads CASSLAGGGGFEAFF. In nucleotides, the CDR3 is TGCGCCAGCAGCTTGGCAGGGGGCGGCGGGTTCGAAGCTTTCTTT.

The rearrangement joins TRBV24-1 to TRBJ1-2; D gene ambiguous. The CDR3 has 14 amino acids. Germline CDR1 and CDR2: KGHDR and SFDVKD. Trimming cost V 4 bases and J 4 bases, with 12 bases left between them. The CDR3 nucleotides are TGTGCCACCAGTGAGAACAGACCCGGCTATGGCTACACCTTC. Translating gives CATSENRPGYGYTF.

The V and J genes are TRBV6-2 or TRBV6-3 and TRBJ2-2; possibly TRBD1 for D (6 bases). V was pared by 4 bases and J by 0 bases, with 18 bases between. Germline values: CDR1 MNHEY, CDR2 SVGEGT. The CDR3 covers 18 residues. DNA for the CDR3: TGTGCCAGCAGTTTTCAGCTCTGGACAGTGGCGAACACCGGGGAGCTGTTTTTT. It codes for CASSFQLWTVANTGELFF.

The chain links TRBV5-1 to TRBJ2-2; TRBD2 matches 8 bases. V gave up 5 bases and J gave up 4 bases; unmatched junction bases: 10. There are 16 residues in the CDR3. The V gene's germline CDR1 is SGHRS and CDR2 YFSETQ. Here the CDR3 DNA reads TGCGCCAGCAGGGATTATAAGCGGGGGCGCACCGGGGAGCTGTTTTTT. This translates into CASRDYKRGRTGELFF.

This chain links TRBV27 with TRBJ2-5, with 7 bases lining up with TRBD1. Germline assignment: CDR1 MNHEY and CDR2 SMNVEV (reference sequence). Trimming at V came to 4 bases and at J to 4 bases, leaving 15 bases not matched to a gene. The CDR3 spans 17 residues. The CDR3 DNA reads TGTGCCAGCAGTTGGAAAGCCCAGGGGGTTTCAGGAGAGACCCAGTACTTC. It translates to CASSWKAQGVSGETQYF.

The chain employs TRBV6-2 or TRBV6-3 and TRBJ2-3; 7 bases align to TRBD1. V gave up 0 bases and J gave up 4 bases; unmatched junction bases: 7. The CDR3 spans 16 residues. CDR1 and CDR2 from the germline V gene are MNHEY and SVGEGT. CDR3 nucleotide sequence: TGTGCCAGCAGTTACTCGAGGGGGCCTCGACCAGATACGCAGTATTTT. Translated: CASSYSRGPRPDTQYF.

This clone has just one count. The rearrangement uses TRBV6-2 or TRBV6-3 and TRBJ2-1, with TRBD1 matching 9 bases. This CDR3 comprises 15 residues. J lost 4 bases, V lost 4 bases, and 5 bases had no gene match. Germline assignment: CDR1 MNHEY and CDR2 SVGEGT. In DNA form, the CDR3 reads TGTGCCAGCAGTTTGGGACAGGGATCTTACAATGAGCAGTTCTTC. Protein: CASSLGQGSYNEQFF.

The chain uses TRBV24-1 and TRBJ1-1, with a weak D call TRBD1 (5 bases). CDR1 KGHDR and CDR2 SFDVKD come from the germline V gene. The length of the CDR3 is 12 residues. Trimming shortened V by 11 bases and J by 2 bases, and 11 bases separated the two germline ends. For the CDR3, the DNA is TGTGCCAGCGCGGGACCCAACACTGAAGCTTTCTTT. Translation gives CASAGPNTEAFF.

The chain uses TRBV19 and TRBJ2-2; D might be TRBD1 (6 bases). V lost 4 bases, J lost 3 bases, and 12 bases lay in between. In germline, CDR1 is LNHDA, CDR2 SQIVND (reference sequence). The CDR3 extends over 15 amino acids. CDR3: CASSNRVHDTGELFF. The CDR3 DNA reads TGTGCCAGTAGTAACAGGGTACATGACACCGGGGAGCTGTTTTTT.

The gene calls are TRBV18 and TRBJ1-5; 11 bases align to TRBD1. The CDR3 runs 17 residues. V lost 3 bases and J lost 6; bases outside the gene matches: 10. Germline-derived CDR1 and CDR2 are KGHSH and LQKENI. CDR3 amino acids: CASSPTYSGTGGQPQHF. The CDR3 DNA reads TGTGCCAGCTCACCTACATACTCCGGGACAGGGGGTCAGCCCCAGCATTTT.

This clone occurred many times. The DNA of the CDR3 is TGCGCCAGCGGAAGGGACAGGGACTACGAGCAGTACTTC. Protein: CASGRDRDYEQYF. This sequence joins TRBV4-1 and TRBJ2-7; 9 bases line up with TRBD1. Germline V gene data show CDR1 as MGHRA and CDR2 as YSYEKL. This CDR3 comprises 13 residues. V shed 8 bases and J 3 bases; nucleotides not matched to a gene: 5.

The rearrangement uses TRBV30 and TRBJ2-3; the match to TRBD2 covers 7 bases. This CDR3 has 15 amino acids. J lost 2 bases, V lost 8 bases, and 13 bases had no gene match. Germline V gene sequence: CDR1 GTSNPN, CDR2 SVGIG (reference sequence). The CDR3, as DNA: TGTGCCGTAAGCGTAGCGGGTGAGAACACAGATACGCAGTATTTT. Protein: CAVSVAGENTDTQYF.

The chain combines TRBV7-2 with TRBJ2-3; D possibly corresponds to TRBD2 (5 bases). This CDR3 is 15 amino acids long. The ends were cut back, 2 bases at V and 0 bases at J, with 9 bases in the middle. The germline V gene encodes CDR1 SGHTA and CDR2 FQGNSA. DNA for the CDR3: TGTGCCAGCAGCTTATCAGCGGCTAGCACAGATACGCAGTATTTT. Its translation is CASSLSAASTDTQYF.